The text below deals with one TCR beta chain. Antigen specificity is unknown. The sample is drawn from a study of cytomegalovirus exposure and HLA in healthy donors. Overall study results and limits: Reported results showed that the classifier diagnosed cytomegalovirus status with high specificity and sensitivity. Among TCR beta chains, those listed as cytomegalovirus-associated numbered fewer than 200. In a later analysis, TCR association rates varied by HLA locus: DRB1 most, HLA-C fewest.

Healthy individuals who donated bone marrow served as the donors. Losses at the gene ends were 1 base for V and 6 bases for J; bases not matched to a gene: 6. The V gene's germline CDR1 is SNHLY and CDR2 FYNNEI. The CDR3 spans 15 residues. Both 60 Vbeta primers and 13 Jbeta primers went into the PCR. TCRdb keeps only in-frame clones here, not all; method: immunoSEQ multiplex PCR. The sample contains tens of thousands of clones, 70% to 80% of which appear only once. This chain joins TRBV2 and TRBJ2-1; 7 bases fit TRBD1. The material sequenced was PBMCs. The source is a young man in good health and CMV-seronegative. For the CDR3, the DNA is TGTGCCAGCAGTGAAGACAGGGGTGGACTCAATGAGCAGTTCTTC. It encodes CASSEDRGGLNEQFF.